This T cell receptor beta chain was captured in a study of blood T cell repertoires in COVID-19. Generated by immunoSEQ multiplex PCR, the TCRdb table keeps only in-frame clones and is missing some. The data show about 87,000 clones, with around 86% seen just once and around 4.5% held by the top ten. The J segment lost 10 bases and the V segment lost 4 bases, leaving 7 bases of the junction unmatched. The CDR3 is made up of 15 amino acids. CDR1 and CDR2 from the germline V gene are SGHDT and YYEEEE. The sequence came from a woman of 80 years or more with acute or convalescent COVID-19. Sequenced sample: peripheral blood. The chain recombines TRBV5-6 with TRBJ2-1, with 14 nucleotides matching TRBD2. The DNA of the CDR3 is TGTGCCAGCAGCCAGGGACTAGCGGGAGTGGGGGAGCAGTTCTTC. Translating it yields CASSQGLAGVGEQFF. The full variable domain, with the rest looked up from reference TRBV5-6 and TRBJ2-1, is DAGVTQSPTHLIKTRGQQVTLRCSPKSGHDTVSWYQQALGQGPQFIFQYYEEEERQRGNFPDRFSGHQFPNYSSELNVNALLLGDSALYLCASSQGLAGVGEQFFGPGTRLTVL.